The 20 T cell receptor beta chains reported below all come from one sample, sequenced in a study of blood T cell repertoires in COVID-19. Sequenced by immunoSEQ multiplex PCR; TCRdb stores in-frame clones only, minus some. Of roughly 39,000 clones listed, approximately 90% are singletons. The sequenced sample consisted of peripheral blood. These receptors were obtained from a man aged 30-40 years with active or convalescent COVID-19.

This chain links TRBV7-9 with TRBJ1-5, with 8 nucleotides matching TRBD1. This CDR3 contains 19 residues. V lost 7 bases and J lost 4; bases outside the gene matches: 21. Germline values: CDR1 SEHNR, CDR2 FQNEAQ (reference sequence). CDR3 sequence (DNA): TGTGCCAGCAACCCGTCCCGGGACAGGAAACGGGTGCAAAATCAGCCCCAGCATTTT. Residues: CASNPSRDRKRVQNQPQHF. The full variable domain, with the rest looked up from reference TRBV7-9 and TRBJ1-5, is DTGVSQNPRHKITKRGQNVTFRCDPISEHNRLYWYRQTLGQGPEFLTYFQNEAQLEKSRLLSDRFSAERPKGSFSTLEIQRTEQGDSAMYLCASNPSRDRKRVQNQPQHFGDGTRLSIL.

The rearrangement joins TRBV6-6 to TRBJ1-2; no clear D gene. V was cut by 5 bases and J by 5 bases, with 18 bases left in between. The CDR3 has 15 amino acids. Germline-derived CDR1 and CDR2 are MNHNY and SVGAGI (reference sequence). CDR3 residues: CASSQSTGGGYGYTF. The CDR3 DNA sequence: TGTGCCAGCAGTCAGTCTACGGGAGGAGGGTATGGCTACACCTTC.

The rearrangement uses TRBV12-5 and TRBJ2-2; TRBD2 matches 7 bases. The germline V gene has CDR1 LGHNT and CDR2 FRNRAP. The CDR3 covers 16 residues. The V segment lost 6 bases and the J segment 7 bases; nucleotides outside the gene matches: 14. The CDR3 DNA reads TGTGCTAGTGGCCAACGAAGGCGGGAGCGCGACGGGGAGCTGTTTTTT. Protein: CASGQRRRERDGELFF.

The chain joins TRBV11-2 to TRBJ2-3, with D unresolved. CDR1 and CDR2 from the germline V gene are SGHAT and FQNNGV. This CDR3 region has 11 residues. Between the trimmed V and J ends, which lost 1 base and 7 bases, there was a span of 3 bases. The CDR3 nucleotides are TGTGCCAGCAGCTTAGTTAATACGCAGTATTTT. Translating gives CASSLVNTQYF. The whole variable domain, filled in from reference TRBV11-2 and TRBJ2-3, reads EAGVAQSPRYKIIEKRQSVAFWCNPISGHATLYWYQQILGQGPKLLIQFQNNGVVDDSQLPKDRFSAERLKGVDSTLKIQPAKLEDSAVYLCASSLVNTQYFGPGTRLTVL.

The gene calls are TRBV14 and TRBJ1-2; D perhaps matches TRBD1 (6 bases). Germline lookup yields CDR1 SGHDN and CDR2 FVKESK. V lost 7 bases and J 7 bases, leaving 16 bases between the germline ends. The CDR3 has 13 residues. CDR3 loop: CASNRQGSGGYTF. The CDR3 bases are TGTGCCAGCAACCGGCAGGGGTCTGGTGGCTACACCTTC.

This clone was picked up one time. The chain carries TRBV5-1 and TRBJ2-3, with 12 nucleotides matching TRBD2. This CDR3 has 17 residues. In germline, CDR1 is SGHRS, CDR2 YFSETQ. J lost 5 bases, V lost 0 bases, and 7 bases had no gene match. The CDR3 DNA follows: TGCGCCAGCAGCTTGGCCAGGACTAGCGGGGCGGAAGATACGCAGTATTTT. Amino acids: CASSLARTSGAEDTQYF.

The CDR3 DNA is TGTGCCAGCCGAGACAGGTTGAACACTGAAGCTTTCTTT. Residues: CASRDRLNTEAFF. V usage is TRBV5-4 and J usage is TRBJ1-1, with D possibly being TRBD1 (6 bases). Deletions cut 7 bases from V and 0 bases from J, with 10 bases between. The length of the CDR3 is 13 residues. Germline assignment: CDR1 SGHNT and CDR2 YYREEE (reference sequence).

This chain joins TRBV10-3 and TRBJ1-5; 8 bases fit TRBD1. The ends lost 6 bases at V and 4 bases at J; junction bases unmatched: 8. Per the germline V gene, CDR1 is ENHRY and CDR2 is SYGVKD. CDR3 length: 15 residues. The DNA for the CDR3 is TGTGCCATCAGCGCCTCAGGGGGCGCGAATCAGCCCCAGCATTTT. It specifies CAISASGGANQPQHF.

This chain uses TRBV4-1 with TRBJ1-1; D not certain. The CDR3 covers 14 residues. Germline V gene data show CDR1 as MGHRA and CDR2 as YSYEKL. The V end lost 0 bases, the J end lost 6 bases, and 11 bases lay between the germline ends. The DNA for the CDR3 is TGCGCCAGCAGCCAAGAGGCCAGGCTTCCTGAAGCTTTCTTT. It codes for CASSQEARLPEAFF.

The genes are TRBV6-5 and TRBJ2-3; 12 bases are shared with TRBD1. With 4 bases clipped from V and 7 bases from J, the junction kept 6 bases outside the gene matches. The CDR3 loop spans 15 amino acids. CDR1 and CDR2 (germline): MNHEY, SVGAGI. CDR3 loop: CASSSPGQGANTQYF. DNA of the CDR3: TGTGCCAGCAGTTCACCGGGACAGGGGGCTAATACGCAGTATTTT.

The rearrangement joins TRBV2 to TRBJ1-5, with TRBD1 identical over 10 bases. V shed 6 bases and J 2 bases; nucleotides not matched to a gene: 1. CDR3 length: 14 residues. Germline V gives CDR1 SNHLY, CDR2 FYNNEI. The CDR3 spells CASRGTGGNQPQHF. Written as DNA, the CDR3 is TGTGCCAGCAGGGGGACAGGGGGCAATCAGCCCCAGCATTTT.

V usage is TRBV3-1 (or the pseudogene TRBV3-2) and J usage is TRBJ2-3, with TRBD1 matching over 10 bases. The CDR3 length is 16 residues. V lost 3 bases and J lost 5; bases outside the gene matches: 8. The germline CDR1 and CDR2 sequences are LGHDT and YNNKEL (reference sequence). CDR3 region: CASSHSGTGVGDTQYF. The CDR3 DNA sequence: TGTGCCAGCAGCCACTCCGGGACAGGGGTTGGAGATACGCAGTATTTT.

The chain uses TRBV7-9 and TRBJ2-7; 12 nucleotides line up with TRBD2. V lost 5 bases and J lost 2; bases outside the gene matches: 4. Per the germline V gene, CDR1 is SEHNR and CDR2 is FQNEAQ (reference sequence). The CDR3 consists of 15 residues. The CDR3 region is CASSLTSGSTYEQYF. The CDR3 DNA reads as TGTGCCAGCAGCCTGACTAGCGGGAGTACCTACGAGCAGTACTTC.

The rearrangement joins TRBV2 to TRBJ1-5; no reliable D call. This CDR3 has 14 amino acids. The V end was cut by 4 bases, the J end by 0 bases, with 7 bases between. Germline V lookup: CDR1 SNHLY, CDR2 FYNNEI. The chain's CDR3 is CASSAGFSNQPQHF. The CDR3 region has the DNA TGTGCCAGCAGTGCGGGATTTAGCAATCAGCCCCAGCATTTT.

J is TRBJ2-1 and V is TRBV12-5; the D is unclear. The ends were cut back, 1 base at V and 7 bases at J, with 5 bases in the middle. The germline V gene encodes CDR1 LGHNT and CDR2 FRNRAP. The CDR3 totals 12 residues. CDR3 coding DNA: TGTGCTAGTGGTTTGGCCGCGAATGAGCAGTTCTTC. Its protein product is CASGLAANEQFF.

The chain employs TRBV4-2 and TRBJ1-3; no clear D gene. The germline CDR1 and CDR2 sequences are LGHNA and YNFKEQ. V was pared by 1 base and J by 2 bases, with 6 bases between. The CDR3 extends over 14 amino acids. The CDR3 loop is CASSQVSAGNTIYF. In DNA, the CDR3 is TGTGCCAGCAGCCAAGTATCTGCTGGAAACACCATATATTTT.

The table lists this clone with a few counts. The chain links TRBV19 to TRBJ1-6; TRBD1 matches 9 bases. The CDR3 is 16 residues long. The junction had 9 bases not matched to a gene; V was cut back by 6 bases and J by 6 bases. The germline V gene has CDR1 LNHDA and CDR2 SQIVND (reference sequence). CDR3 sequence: CASRHRDRARNSPLHF. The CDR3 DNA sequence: TGTGCCAGTAGACACCGGGACAGGGCCCGTAATTCACCCCTCCACTTT.

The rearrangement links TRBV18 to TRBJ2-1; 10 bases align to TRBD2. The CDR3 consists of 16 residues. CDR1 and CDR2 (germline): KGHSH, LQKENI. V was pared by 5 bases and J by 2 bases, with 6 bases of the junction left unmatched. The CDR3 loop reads CASSDTGLAAYNEQFF. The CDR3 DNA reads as TGTGCCAGCTCAGACACCGGACTAGCGGCCTACAATGAGCAGTTCTTC.

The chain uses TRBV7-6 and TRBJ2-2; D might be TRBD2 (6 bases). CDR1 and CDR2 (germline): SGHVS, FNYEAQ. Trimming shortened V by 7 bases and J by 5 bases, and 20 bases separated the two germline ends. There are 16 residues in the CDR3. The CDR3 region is CASTFMRDGGTGELFF. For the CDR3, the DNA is TGTGCCAGCACGTTCATGCGGGATGGGGGGACCGGGGAGCTGTTTTTT.

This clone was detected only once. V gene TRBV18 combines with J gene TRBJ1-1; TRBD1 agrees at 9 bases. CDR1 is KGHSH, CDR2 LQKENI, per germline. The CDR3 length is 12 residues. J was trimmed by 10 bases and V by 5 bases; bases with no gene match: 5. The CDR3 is CASSEGQGIAFF. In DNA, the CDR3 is TGTGCCAGCTCAGAGGGACAGGGTATAGCTTTCTTT. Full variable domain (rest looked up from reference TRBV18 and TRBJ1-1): NAGVMQNPRHLVRRRGQEARLRCSPMKGHSHVYWYRQLPEEGLKFMVYLQKENIIDESGMPKERFSAEFPKEGPSILRIQQVVRGDSAAYFCASSEGQGIAFFGQGTRLTVV.